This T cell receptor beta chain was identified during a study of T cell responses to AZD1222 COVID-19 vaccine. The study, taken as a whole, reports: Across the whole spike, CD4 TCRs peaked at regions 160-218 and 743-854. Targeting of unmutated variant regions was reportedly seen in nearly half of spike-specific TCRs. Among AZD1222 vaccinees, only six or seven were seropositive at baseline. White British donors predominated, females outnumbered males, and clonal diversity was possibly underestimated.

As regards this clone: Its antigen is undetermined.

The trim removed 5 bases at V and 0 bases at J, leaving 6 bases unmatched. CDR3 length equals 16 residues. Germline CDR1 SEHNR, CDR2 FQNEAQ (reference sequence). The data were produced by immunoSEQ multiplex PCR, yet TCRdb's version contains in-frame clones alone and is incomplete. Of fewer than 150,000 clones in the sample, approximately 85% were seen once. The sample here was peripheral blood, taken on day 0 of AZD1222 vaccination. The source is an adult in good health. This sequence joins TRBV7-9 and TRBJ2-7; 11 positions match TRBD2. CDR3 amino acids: CASSPGLAASSYEQYF. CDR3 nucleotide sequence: TGTGCCAGCAGCCCGGGACTAGCGGCGAGCTCCTACGAGCAGTACTTC.